This T cell receptor (beta chain) emerged from a study of blood T cells in healthy people across ages. Trimming shortened V by 6 bases and J by 1 base, and 16 bases separated the two germline ends. There are 16 residues in the CDR3. Germline assignment: CDR1 MNHNS and CDR2 SASEGT. Each sample gave at least 6 million isolated PBMCs. Using a J-beta primer mix together with a sample-barcoded 5' primer, a second PCR was run for roughly 6 to 12 cycles. TCRdb processed the 5' RACE reads anew with MiXCR; each CDR3 protein has one entry. The table records some 800,000 distinct CDR3 sequences, around 42% of them present only once. For this clonotype: Its antigen is unknown.

Overall study results and limits: Bulk PBMC profiling left naive and antigen-experienced comparisons inconclusive. Diversity figures based on one million T cells were deemed too low. Long-lived donors carried more naive CD4+ cells and greater diversity than aged donors.

The source is a man aged 60 to 69 in good health. Sequenced sample: blood. The chain is built from TRBV6-1 and TRBJ1-5; D may be TRBD1 (5 bases). The CDR3: CASSQRAGISNQPQHF. The CDR3 region has the DNA TGTGCCAGCAGCCAGCGGGCAGGGATCAGCAATCAGCCCCAGCATTTT.